This T cell receptor beta chain was identified during a study of HIV-infected patients and healthy controls. Follow-up blood was drawn about 14 weeks, roughly three months, after antiretroviral therapy began. All unsorted peripheral T cells were captured because whole blood was used without fractionation. Whole-study results and caveats: HIV-associated CDR3 frequencies dropped significantly during therapy; CMV-associated ones, mostly rising, changed nonsignificantly.

Deletions cut 6 bases from V and 11 bases from J, with 16 bases between. CDR1 is SQVTM, CDR2 ANQGSEA, per germline. This CDR3 has 11 amino acids. Alpha and beta constant-region primers primed reverse transcription of around 500 ng RNA. Separate chain-specific third strand synthesis with multiplexing indices produced the alpha and beta libraries. A 12-nucleotide barcode per molecule came from two concatenated random hexamers added pre-amplification. MiXCR was run by TCRdb on the 5' RACE reads, yielding one entry per CDR3 protein. The data hold over 2,000 distinct CDR3 sequences, with approximately 15% observed a single time. This clonotype was observed a single time. The antigen remains undetermined. Since a much larger clone is just one base distant, this may be a read error.

The chain has TRBV29-1 and TRBJ1-1; possibly TRBD1 for D (5 bases). The sample was blood, taken during antiretroviral therapy. The clonotype originates from an adult with HIV infection. The CDR3 DNA is TGCAGCGTGGAGTGGGACCGGTACGCTTTCTTT. Translation: CSVEWDRYAFF.